These 15 T cell receptor beta chains share one sample of origin, sequenced in a study of identical twins. Using its own MiXCR run on the 5' RACE reads, TCRdb lists one record per CDR3 protein. This sample has about 100,000 distinct CDR3 sequences, with about 5.6% found just once. The sample was memory T cells sorted from blood. All receptors come from a woman in her 50s in good health.

This clonotype was seen repeatedly, ten times or more. The chain is built from TRBV12-3 or TRBV12-4 and TRBJ2-3; 8 bases fit TRBD2. The junction had 8 bases not matched to a gene; V was cut back by 8 bases and J by 7 bases. The CDR3 consists of 13 residues. The CDR3 DNA reads as TGTGCCAGCGTACGGGAGGGCGTGAATACGCAGTATTTT. Amino acids: CASVREGVNTQYF.

In this sample, this clonotype turned up many times. V and J are TRBV5-1 and TRBJ2-7, with TRBD2 matching 12 bases. The CDR3 has 14 amino acids. The J segment lost 6 bases and the V segment lost 5 bases, leaving 6 bases of the junction unmatched. Germline V gene sequence: CDR1 SGHRS, CDR2 YFSETQ. Here the CDR3 DNA reads TGCGCCAGCAGGACTAGCGGGAGTGTCCTCGAGCAGTACTTC. Translating gives CASRTSGSVLEQYF.

This clonotype was picked up a small number of times. This chain joins TRBV5-6 and TRBJ2-7; TRBD2 might be the D (5 bases). Looked up from germline, CDR1 is SGHDT and CDR2 is YYEEEE. Trimming cost V 4 bases and J 6 bases, with 11 bases left between them. CDR3 length: 12 amino acids. CDR3 nucleotide sequence: TGTGCCAGCAGCCGACGGGGATTCGAGCAGTACGTC. The encoded protein is CASSRRGFEQYV.

This clonotype was recorded many times. The genes are TRBV28 and TRBJ1-2, with TRBD1 matching 7 bases. There are 14 residues in the CDR3. CDR1 and CDR2 from the germline V gene are MDHEN and SYDVKM. V dropped 6 bases and J dropped 7; count of bases not matched to a gene: 11. The CDR3 reads CASSPATGLSGYTF. CDR3 DNA sequence: TGTGCCAGCAGCCCCGCGACAGGGTTGAGTGGCTACACCTTC.

This clonotype was recorded many times. The rearrangement joins TRBV5-1 to TRBJ2-7, with TRBD1 matching 9 bases. The length of the CDR3 is 15 residues. The V segment lost 4 bases and the J segment 5 bases; nucleotides outside the gene matches: 10. Germline assignment: CDR1 SGHRS and CDR2 YFSETQ. The CDR3 loop is CASSVPRDRVHEQYF. The CDR3 DNA sequence: TGCGCCAGCAGCGTTCCCCGGGACAGGGTCCACGAGCAGTACTTC.

This clonotype was picked up many times. V usage is TRBV5-4 and J usage is TRBJ2-2; the D is unclear. Germline V CDR1 and CDR2: SGHNT, YYREEE (reference sequence). With 1 base removed from V and 4 bases from J, the gap between germline ends came to 5 bases. The CDR3 runs to 13 residues. This CDR3 reads CASSLWGTGELFF. In nucleotides, the CDR3 is TGTGCCAGCAGCTTGTGGGGCACCGGGGAGCTGTTTTTT.

The table lists this clonotype with many counts. The chain has TRBV27 and TRBJ2-2, with D perhaps matching TRBD2 (6 bases). CDR1 is MNHEY and CDR2 is SMNVEV in the germline V gene (reference sequence). This CDR3 is built from 15 residues. The germline V and J ends were trimmed by 6 bases and 4 bases, with 15 bases remaining between them. For the CDR3, the DNA is TGTGCCAGCAGACCGGGCGGGACGGTCACCGGGGAGCTGTTTTTT. Its protein product is CASRPGGTVTGELFF.

This clonotype was counted at least ten times. V is TRBV7-7 and J is TRBJ2-5; weak D call: TRBD1 (6 bases). The CDR3 is made up of 13 amino acids. V lost 5 bases, J lost 2 bases, and 9 bases lay in between. Germline V CDR1 and CDR2: SSHAT, FNYEAQ (reference sequence). The CDR3 DNA reads as TGTGCCAGCAGCCGGACAGCACAAGAGACCCAGTACTTC. Encoded protein: CASSRTAQETQYF.

This clonotype was counted ten times or more. J is TRBJ2-3 and V is TRBV19; no reliable D call. Germline V gene sequence: CDR1 LNHDA, CDR2 SQIVND (reference sequence). V was pared by 0 bases and J by 3 bases, with 4 bases between. The CDR3 is 13 amino acids. CDR3 amino acids: CASSIEGTDTQYF. The CDR3 DNA is TGTGCCAGTAGTATAGAAGGGACAGATACGCAGTATTTT.

This clonotype showed up many times. The V call is TRBV30, the J call TRBJ2-5; tentative D call: TRBD1 (5 bases). CDR1 and CDR2 from the germline V gene are GTSNPN and SVGIG (reference sequence). The V gene lost 1 base and the J gene lost 1 base, with 7 bases spanning the gap. The CDR3 has 13 amino acids. CDR3 nucleotide sequence: TGTGCCTGGAGTGAAGACAGCCAAGAGACCCAGTACTTC. Its translation: CAWSEDSQETQYF. Complete variable domain (other parts from reference TRBV30 and TRBJ2-5): SQTIHQWPATLVQPVGSPLSLECTVEGTSNPNLYWYRQAAGRGLQLLFYSVGIGQISSEVPQNLSASRPQDRQFILSSKKLLLSDSGFYLCAWSEDSQETQYFGPGTRLLVL.

This clonotype has a count of ten or more. J is TRBJ1-1 and V is TRBV5-6; perhaps TRBD1 as D (5 bases). V dropped 0 bases and J dropped 1 base, with 10 bases sitting between them. There are 15 residues in the CDR3. Germline V gene data show CDR1 as SGHDT and CDR2 as YYEEEE. The CDR3 bases are TGTGCCAGCAGCTTGGTGACAGTTAGGAACACTGAAGCTTTCTTT. Its protein product is CASSLVTVRNTEAFF.

This clonotype was recorded at least ten times. V is TRBV20-1 and J is TRBJ2-1, with 9 bases that match TRBD2. V was clipped by 6 bases and J by 8 bases; unmatched bases: 17. CDR3 length: 16 amino acids. From germline, CDR1 is DFQATT and CDR2 SNEGSKA (reference sequence). CDR3 region: CSAELPIAGVFHEQFF. The CDR3 DNA follows: TGCAGTGCCGAACTTCCTATAGCGGGAGTCTTCCATGAGCAGTTCTTC.

This clonotype has at least ten counts. V is TRBV6-2 or TRBV6-3 and J is TRBJ1-1, with D unclear. V was cut by 6 bases and J by 5 bases, with 10 bases left in between. The CDR3 loop spans 12 amino acids. Looked up from germline, CDR1 is MNHEY and CDR2 is SVGEGT. CDR3 region: CASREVLTEAFF. The CDR3 coding sequence is TGTGCCAGCAGGGAAGTTTTGACTGAAGCTTTCTTT.

At least ten counts were recorded for this clonotype. This sequence joins TRBV5-5 and TRBJ1-2; D not resolved. The ends were cut back, 4 bases at V and 1 base at J, with 14 bases in the middle. There are 15 residues in the CDR3. Germline CDR1 and CDR2: SGHKS and YYEKEE (reference sequence). The CDR3 spells CASSPDRRLNYGYTF. DNA for the CDR3: TGTGCCAGCAGCCCCGACCGGAGACTTAACTATGGCTACACCTTC.

A remark on this clonotype: A much larger clone differs from this one at a single base, so this may be a read error. The gene calls are TRBV7-9 and TRBJ1-1; no definite D call. The CDR3 totals 11 residues. Germline CDR1 and CDR2: SEHNR and FQNEAQ (reference sequence). DNA for the CDR3: TGTGCCACCCTAGGAGACACTGACGCTTTCTTT. Its protein product is CATLGDTDAFF. The full variable domain, in which reference TRBV7-9 and TRBJ1-1 provide the parts outside the CDR3, is DTGVSQNPRHKITKRGQNVTFRCDPISEHNRLYWYRQTLGQGPEFLTYFQNEAQLEKSRLLSDRFSAERPKGSFSTLEIQRTEQGDSAMYLCATLGDTDAFFGQGTRLTVV.